The present entry profiles one TCR beta chain with its context. No antigen is known for it. No qualities accompany the bases; no much larger clone lies one base away. The germline V gene (reference sequence) provides CDR1 SSHAT and CDR2 FNYEAQ. The CDR3 has 15 amino acids, counting the end cysteine and phenylalanine. This entry keeps only the CDR3 DNA: 45 bases, framed from base 1. Trimming accounts for 1 base at V and 4 bases at J, while the number of junction bases matched to no gene is 1. The library was produced with the immunoSEQ multiplex PCR assay. A mixture of 60 forward primers for TCR Vbeta segments and 13 reverse primers for TCR Jbeta segments was used in the multiplex PCR. The CDR3 region of rearranged TCR beta genes was amplified from genomic DNA by a multiplex PCR assay. The Illumina HiSeq System was used to sequence the amplified TCR beta libraries as 87-base-pair reads. Processing in the source paper ran as follows. In a later analysis, some 80 million unique TCR beta chains were counted across the 650 to 750 repertoires, and roughly 11 million of these chains were shared by at least two donors. Raw reads were error-corrected and collapsed into unique sequences with a nearest-neighbor algorithm that merged closely related sequences to remove PCR and sequencing errors. To assign V, D and J gene segments, CDR3 sequences were aligned to IMGT reference sequences. For a sequence to be retained, a match of at least six nucleotides was required to both a V gene segment and a J gene segment. A rearrangement was called productive if the CDR3 had no stop codons and remained in frame with V and J, and every other rearrangement was called non-productive. CDR3 was defined according to IMGT convention as the region running from the second conserved V-encoded cysteine to the conserved J-encoded phenylalanine. The earlier analysis of fewer than 750 of the donors excluded sequences that lacked an unambiguous match to a single V gene segment. In an earlier analysis of around 600 of the donors, V segments were called functional above 56.7% productive rearrangements and were called segregating when the between-donor standard deviation exceeded 5%. To diagnose cytomegalovirus status from the catalog of TCR beta chain sequences, a statistical classification framework was built. V and J gene assignment, in a later analysis, came from comparing TCR nucleotide sequences with IMGT/GENE-DB human TR gene sequences. Using the TCRdist pipeline, a later analysis assigned CDR3 sequences along with most-parsimonious VDJ recombination scenarios. In a later analysis, every TCR beta chain was defined by the combination of its CDR3 amino acid sequence and its V-gene family, and reads without a unique V-gene family were dropped. As a way to deal with suspected cross-contamination and a sequencing artifact, a later analysis dropped 450 to 600 nucleotide sequences that were highly shared and had low generation probability. A later analysis calculated a clonal expansion index for each public chain from normalized within-repertoire ranks of inferred template counts. In a later analysis, generation probabilities were computed using a VDJ recombination model fitted to out-of-frame rearrangements, and the results were checked against IGoR. In a later analysis, TCR-TCR, TCR-HLA and TCR-CMV co-occurrence was scored with hypergeometric tests, and a repertoire-size bias correction was applied to TCR pairs. To estimate false discovery rates, a later analysis permuted the HLA or CMV assignments 20 times. In a later analysis, co-occurring TCRs were grouped with DBSCAN, and TCRdist sequence similarity was added when clustering was performed within HLA-allele-positive subsets. Repertoires with fewer than 30,000 or more than 120,000 public chains were left out of co-occurrence clustering, as were four to six repertoires with anomalous nucleotide sharing. As stored in TCRdb, this immuneACCESS dataset retains in-frame rearrangements with V and J assigned. A fraction of the clones does not appear; measured against another copy, unresolved V genes explain less than half of the discrepancy, and the remainder lacks a known reason. V and J calls and clone size are as listed in that table; D and trimming were resolved from the DNA. The sample table contains more than 150,000 clones; only one count was recorded for roughly nine tenths of them. Together, the top ten hold roughly 0.24% of the sample.

The source of the sample is a study of cytomegalovirus exposure and HLA in healthy donors (dated by TCRdb to 2016 to 2017). Regarding the complete study: According to an earlier analysis of 587 of the donors, about 190 million T cells yielded 117 million unique TCR beta sequences and around 280 Gb of sequence data. The study profiled the T cell repertoires of hundreds of subjects by immunosequencing and related them to cytomegalovirus serostatus. About five DR-DQ haplotypes were handled as single units for association and clustering because linkage in the cohort was strong. Typing coverage varied by locus: roughly 620-640 donors for A, B, C, DRB1 and DQB1; some 520 for DQA1; about 600 for DPA1; approximately 470 for DPB1. The study aimed to test whether cataloging public T cell receptors could reveal signatures of past pathogen exposure. Alongside the repertoire data, information on donor age, sex, ethnicity and CMV serostatus was compiled. Among some 400 genotyped donors of the cohort, an average of approximately 200,000 unique TCR beta nucleotide sequences was sequenced per donor, of which about 20% were non-productive. Of the roughly 390 genotyped donors, 81% were placed in the genetic ancestry cluster associated with self-reported Caucasian donors. In a later analysis, previously published TCR beta repertoires from about 670 donors were re-analyzed and high-resolution HLA genotyping was added so that TCR occurrence patterns could be studied. A later genetic analysis used genome-wide SNP genotypes for about 60% of the roughly 700 donors, treating that subset as a discovery cohort. Both class I and class II loci were covered by HLA typing, at four-digit resolution. Every discovery cohort repertoire had been produced on one sequencing platform. In addition to the first cohort of roughly 700 subjects, a separate validation cohort of 130 or so different subjects was used. Rather than drawing on any new phenotypic data, the later analysis identified candidate immune exposures from TCR beta sequences and the way those sequences occurred across donors. The study combined high-throughput TCR immunosequencing, statistical association of individual TCRs with disease status, and machine learning to predict cytomegalovirus infection status. An earlier analysis of 587 of the donors used high-throughput TCR beta sequencing to judge whether each TCR beta V gene segment behaved as functional or pseudogenic. An early release covering roughly 640 HLA-typed donors comprised 250 to 350 gigabases of sequencing data and approximately 85 million unique TCR sequences.

The cohort consisted of 650 to 850 healthy bone marrow donors. At the time of sampling, all cohort members were nominally healthy, though unrecorded immune exposures were likely present. The donor was CMV seronegative and was included in the group of over 300 seronegative cohort members. A peripheral blood sample was provided by each donor, and peripheral blood mononuclear cells were used for TCR beta sequencing. The Qiagen DNeasy Blood Extraction Kit was used to extract genomic DNA from the blood cell samples. The paper as a whole reports these results and caveats: Because counts were too low, some 17 rarely observed V segments, including chromosome 9 orphons, were left out of the earlier analysis of 587 of the donors. It was suggested by the authors that the approach could potentially be generalized to other disease states and immunological phenotypes. Sequencing depth was assumed to be roughly uniform across donors in the presence/absence analyses, though that assumption may not hold. While some public TCRs were present in many individuals, most TCR sequences turned up only very rarely across donors. The classifier was reported to diagnose cytomegalovirus status with high specificity and sensitivity in both the original cohort and the validation cohort. In a later genetic analysis, a missense DCLRE1C variant was associated with V-gene and J-gene trimming of TCR beta chains, and the association was replicated in an independent cohort. A further reported finding was that TCR beta sequences accurately predicted the HLA-A and HLA-B alleles for most subjects in the first cohort. In a later analysis, HLA-associated TCR beta chains showed more clonal expansion and lower generation probabilities than non-associated chains that were equally common. According to a later analysis, parvovirus B19, influenza, CMV and Epstein-Barr virus appeared linked to several top co-occurrence clusters. Most CMV-associated TCR beta chains appeared to be HLA-restricted in a later analysis, and the HLA associations seemed to be driven largely by CMV exposure. Strong co-occurrence of HLA alleles, especially DR and DQ, made assigning TCR associations to individual alleles difficult. According to a later analysis, TCR association rates differed among HLA loci, with DRB1 alleles showing the most associated TCRs and HLA-C alleles showing the fewest. The only immune exposure information available for the cohort was CMV serostatus. Only TCR beta chains were sequenced in this cohort, and the absence of alpha or paired-chain data limited detectable features. In vitro tests confirmed that a few of the cytomegalovirus-associated TCR beta chains recognize cytomegalovirus antigens. A total of roughly 160 TCR beta chains were listed by the study as associated with cytomegalovirus. Linkage disequilibrium might explain the correlated functional status among segregating V segments, but an unknown experimental factor could not be ruled out. In an earlier analysis of some 640 of the donors, most TCR beta V segments were observed in productive rearrangements about 87% or about 30% of the time, broadly matching IMGT annotations. The sequencing pipeline was judged likely to have produced a cluster of highly shared sequence variants as a technical artifact. In a later genetic analysis, fewer N-insertions in productive TCRs were reported among donors in an Asian-associated ancestry cluster than the approximately 670-donor mean. Because the 87-base-pair reads could not distinguish some IMGT-functional V segments, including TRBV6-2 and TRBV6-3, those segments were excluded. At a false discovery rate of 0.05, a later analysis linked fewer than 20,000 TCR beta sequences to specific HLA alleles. Because some donors lacked HLA typing at each locus, the association tests relied only on the typed subset.

The chain uses TRBV7-7 and TRBJ2-1, and TRBD2 aligns with 10 junction nucleotides. The sample was PBMCs. This sequence originates from a girl in the first two years of life in good health and CMV-seronegative. The DNA reads TGTGCCAGCAGCTTAGGGACTAGCGGATACAATGAGCAGTTCTTC. This translates into CASSLGTSGYNEQFF.